Listed below are T cell receptor beta chains from one sample, sequenced in a study of T cell responses to AZD1222 COVID-19 vaccine. Profiled with immunoSEQ multiplex PCR; TCRdb holds only in-frame clones, not every one. This table holds tens of thousands of clones, over 90% found once. Sequences were derived from peripheral blood, sampled on day 0 of AZD1222 vaccination. These TCRs come from an adult in good health. The CDR3 runs from the conserved cysteine through the conserved F or W. D genes are given only for firm matches. For some rows the clone size is stated as once, few or many, or as a class when expanded; others skip it.

TRBD1	TRBJ1-2	NA	TRBV28	CASSSLTVWDRVQYGYTF	TGTGCCAGCAGTTCATTAACAGTTTGGGACAGGGTACAGTATGGCTACACCTTC
NA	TRBJ2-5	NA	TRBV7-9	CASSTKETQYF	TGTGCCAGCAGCACGAAAGAGACCCAGTACTTC
NA	TRBJ2-7	NA	TRBV29-1	CSVRGDYEQYF	TGCAGCGTGCGAGGGGATTACGAGCAGTACTTC
NA	TRBJ1-2	NA	TRBV2	CASTGDKQYGYTF	TGTGCCAGCACAGGGGACAAACAATATGGCTACACCTTC
TRBD1	TRBJ2-7	NA	TRBV28	CASIGPRGQTSYEQYF	TGTGCCAGCATTGGACCTCGGGGACAGACCTCCTACGAGCAGTACTTC
NA	TRBJ1-1	NA	TRBV5-1	CASSRTAEQTEAFF	TGCGCCAGCAGCCGGACAGCTGAACAGACTGAAGCTTTCTTT
TRBD2	TRBJ2-1	NA	TRBV5-1	CASSWTSGEYNEQFF	TGCGCCAGCAGCTGGACTAGCGGGGAATACAATGAGCAGTTCTTC
TRBD1	TRBJ2-3	once	TRBV5-1	CASSRDSGQGAGTQYF	TGCGCCAGCAGCCGGGACTCGGGACAGGGGGCGGGGACGCAGTATTTT
TRBD1	TRBJ1-2	NA	TRBV2	CASSDRQGVNYGYTF	TGTGCCAGCAGCGATAGACAGGGGGTTAACTATGGCTACACCTTC
NA	TRBJ2-7	NA	TRBV19	CASSMSATSYEQYF	TGTGCCAGTAGTATGTCAGCAACCTCCTACGAGCAGTACTTC
NA	TRBJ2-2	NA	TRBV2	CASRQGTGELFF	TGTGCCAGCAGGCAGGGAACCGGGGAGCTGTTTTTT
NA	TRBJ1-2	NA	TRBV28	CASSLPVGVGYTF	TGTGCCAGCAGTTTGCCCGTGGGGGTCGGCTACACCTTC
NA	TRBJ2-1	NA	TRBV4-3	CASSQEGQPYNEQFF	TGCGCCAGCAGCCAAGAAGGACAGCCCTACAATGAGCAGTTCTTC
TRBD2	TRBJ2-3	NA	TRBV4-2	CASSQTSGGHPDTQYF	TGTGCCAGCAGCCAAACTAGCGGGGGCCACCCGGATACGCAGTATTTT
NA	TRBJ1-6	NA	TRBV5-1	CASSLAGTRESPLHF	TGCGCCAGCAGCTTGGCCGGGACAAGGGAATCACCCCTCCACTTT
NA	TRBJ2-2	few	TRBV24-1	CATSGQDADTGELFF	TGTGCCACCAGTGGTCAGGATGCGGACACCGGGGAGCTGTTTTTT
NA	TRBJ2-3	NA	TRBV7-2	CASTPGFSSTDTQYF	TGTGCCAGCACCCCCGGGTTTTCTAGCACAGATACGCAGTATTTT
NA	TRBJ2-1	NA	TRBV11-3	CASSRTYNEQFF	TGTGCCAGCAGCAGGACTTACAATGAGCAGTTCTTC
NA	TRBJ2-1	NA	TRBV7-2	CASSALGRGENEQFF	TGTGCCAGCAGCGCCCTCGGGCGGGGTGAAAATGAGCAGTTCTTC